A single sample gave rise to the 6 T cell receptor beta chains below, sequenced in a study of blood T cells in healthy people across ages (dated by TCRdb to the mid-2010s). The library was built by means of 5' RACE. TCRdb records Illumina HiSeq 2500 as the sequencer. A second PCR of roughly 7 to 11 cycles was performed with a sample-barcoded 5' primer and a J-beta primer mix. The public reads were run again by TCRdb, first through fastp at Q25 and then through MiXCR, and only productive beta chains were kept. Merged by CDR3 protein, the rows form single entries marked with the most common genes and DNA. The sample table records 500,000 to 650,000 distinct CDR3 sequences; about 26% of these occur just once. The top ten clonotypes cover over 3.5% of the sample. The same sample was also used in a study of T cells of mothers and their children.

What was sequenced was blood. The receptors here all came from a boy aged 2-9 years in good health.

CDR3 residues: CASSLVRVPHWETQYF. Here the CDR3 DNA reads TGCGCCAGCAGCTTGGTGAGGGTCCCCCATTGGGAGACCCAGTACTTC. The rearrangement links TRBV5-1 to TRBJ2-5, with D perhaps TRBD2 (5 bases). The V gene's germline CDR1 is SGHRS and CDR2 YFSETQ. The ends were cut back, 0 bases at V and 5 bases at J, with 17 bases in the middle. The CDR3 is made up of 16 amino acids.

The J gene is TRBJ2-5, the V gene TRBV7-9; 8 bases agree with TRBD2. Losses at the gene ends were 1 base for V and 5 bases for J; bases not matched to a gene: 9. The CDR3 has 16 residues. Per the germline V gene, CDR1 is SEHNR and CDR2 is FQNEAQ (reference sequence). The CDR3 DNA reads as TGTGCCAGCAGCTTAGGGCCGGCGGGAGGAATTGAGACCCAGTACTTC. It is translated as CASSLGPAGGIETQYF.

The chain combines TRBV12-3 or TRBV12-4 with TRBJ2-3, with TRBD1 matching 11 bases. The CDR3 sequence is 16 residues long. V was pared by 6 bases and J by 4 bases, with 9 bases of the junction left unmatched. CDR3 in amino acids: CASSRTGGLKADTQYF. The CDR3 DNA is TGTGCCAGCAGCCGGACAGGGGGCTTGAAGGCAGATACGCAGTATTTT.

In DNA form, the CDR3 reads TGCGCCAGCAGCTTGTTATACGGGGAAAAACTGTTTTTT. Encoded protein: CASSLLYGEKLFF. The chain recombines TRBV5-1 with TRBJ1-4, with D uncertain. The ends were cut back, 1 base at V and 8 bases at J, with 9 bases in the middle. Germline values: CDR1 SGHRS, CDR2 YFSETQ. The CDR3 sequence is 13 residues long.

This chain joins TRBV7-2 and TRBJ2-2; possibly TRBD1 for D (6 bases). Trimming removed 4 bases from V and 5 bases from J, with 17 bases in between. This CDR3 has 16 amino acids. CDR1 SGHTA and CDR2 FQGNSA come from the germline V gene. CDR3 in DNA: TGTGCCAGCAGCTCACGTTTGGGGACACGAACCGGGGAGCTGTTTTTT. It yields the protein CASSSRLGTRTGELFF. Based on the CDR3 plus reference TRBV7-2 and TRBJ2-2, the full variable domain is GAGVSQSPSNKVTEKGKDVELRCDPISGHTALYWYRQSLGQGLEFLIYFQGNSAPDKSGLPSDRFSAERTGGSVSTLTIQRTQQEDSAVYLCASSSRLGTRTGELFFGEGSRLTVL.

In this sample, this clonotype turned up a few times. This chain links TRBV2 with TRBJ2-3; TRBD2 might be the D (6 bases). This CDR3 contains 16 residues. Trimming cost V 5 bases and J 0 bases, with 15 bases left between them. The germline V gene encodes CDR1 SNHLY and CDR2 FYNNEI. The CDR3: CASSPGTGVSTDTQYF. For the CDR3, the DNA is TGTGCCAGCAGTCCTGGGACTGGAGTGAGCACAGATACGCAGTATTTT.